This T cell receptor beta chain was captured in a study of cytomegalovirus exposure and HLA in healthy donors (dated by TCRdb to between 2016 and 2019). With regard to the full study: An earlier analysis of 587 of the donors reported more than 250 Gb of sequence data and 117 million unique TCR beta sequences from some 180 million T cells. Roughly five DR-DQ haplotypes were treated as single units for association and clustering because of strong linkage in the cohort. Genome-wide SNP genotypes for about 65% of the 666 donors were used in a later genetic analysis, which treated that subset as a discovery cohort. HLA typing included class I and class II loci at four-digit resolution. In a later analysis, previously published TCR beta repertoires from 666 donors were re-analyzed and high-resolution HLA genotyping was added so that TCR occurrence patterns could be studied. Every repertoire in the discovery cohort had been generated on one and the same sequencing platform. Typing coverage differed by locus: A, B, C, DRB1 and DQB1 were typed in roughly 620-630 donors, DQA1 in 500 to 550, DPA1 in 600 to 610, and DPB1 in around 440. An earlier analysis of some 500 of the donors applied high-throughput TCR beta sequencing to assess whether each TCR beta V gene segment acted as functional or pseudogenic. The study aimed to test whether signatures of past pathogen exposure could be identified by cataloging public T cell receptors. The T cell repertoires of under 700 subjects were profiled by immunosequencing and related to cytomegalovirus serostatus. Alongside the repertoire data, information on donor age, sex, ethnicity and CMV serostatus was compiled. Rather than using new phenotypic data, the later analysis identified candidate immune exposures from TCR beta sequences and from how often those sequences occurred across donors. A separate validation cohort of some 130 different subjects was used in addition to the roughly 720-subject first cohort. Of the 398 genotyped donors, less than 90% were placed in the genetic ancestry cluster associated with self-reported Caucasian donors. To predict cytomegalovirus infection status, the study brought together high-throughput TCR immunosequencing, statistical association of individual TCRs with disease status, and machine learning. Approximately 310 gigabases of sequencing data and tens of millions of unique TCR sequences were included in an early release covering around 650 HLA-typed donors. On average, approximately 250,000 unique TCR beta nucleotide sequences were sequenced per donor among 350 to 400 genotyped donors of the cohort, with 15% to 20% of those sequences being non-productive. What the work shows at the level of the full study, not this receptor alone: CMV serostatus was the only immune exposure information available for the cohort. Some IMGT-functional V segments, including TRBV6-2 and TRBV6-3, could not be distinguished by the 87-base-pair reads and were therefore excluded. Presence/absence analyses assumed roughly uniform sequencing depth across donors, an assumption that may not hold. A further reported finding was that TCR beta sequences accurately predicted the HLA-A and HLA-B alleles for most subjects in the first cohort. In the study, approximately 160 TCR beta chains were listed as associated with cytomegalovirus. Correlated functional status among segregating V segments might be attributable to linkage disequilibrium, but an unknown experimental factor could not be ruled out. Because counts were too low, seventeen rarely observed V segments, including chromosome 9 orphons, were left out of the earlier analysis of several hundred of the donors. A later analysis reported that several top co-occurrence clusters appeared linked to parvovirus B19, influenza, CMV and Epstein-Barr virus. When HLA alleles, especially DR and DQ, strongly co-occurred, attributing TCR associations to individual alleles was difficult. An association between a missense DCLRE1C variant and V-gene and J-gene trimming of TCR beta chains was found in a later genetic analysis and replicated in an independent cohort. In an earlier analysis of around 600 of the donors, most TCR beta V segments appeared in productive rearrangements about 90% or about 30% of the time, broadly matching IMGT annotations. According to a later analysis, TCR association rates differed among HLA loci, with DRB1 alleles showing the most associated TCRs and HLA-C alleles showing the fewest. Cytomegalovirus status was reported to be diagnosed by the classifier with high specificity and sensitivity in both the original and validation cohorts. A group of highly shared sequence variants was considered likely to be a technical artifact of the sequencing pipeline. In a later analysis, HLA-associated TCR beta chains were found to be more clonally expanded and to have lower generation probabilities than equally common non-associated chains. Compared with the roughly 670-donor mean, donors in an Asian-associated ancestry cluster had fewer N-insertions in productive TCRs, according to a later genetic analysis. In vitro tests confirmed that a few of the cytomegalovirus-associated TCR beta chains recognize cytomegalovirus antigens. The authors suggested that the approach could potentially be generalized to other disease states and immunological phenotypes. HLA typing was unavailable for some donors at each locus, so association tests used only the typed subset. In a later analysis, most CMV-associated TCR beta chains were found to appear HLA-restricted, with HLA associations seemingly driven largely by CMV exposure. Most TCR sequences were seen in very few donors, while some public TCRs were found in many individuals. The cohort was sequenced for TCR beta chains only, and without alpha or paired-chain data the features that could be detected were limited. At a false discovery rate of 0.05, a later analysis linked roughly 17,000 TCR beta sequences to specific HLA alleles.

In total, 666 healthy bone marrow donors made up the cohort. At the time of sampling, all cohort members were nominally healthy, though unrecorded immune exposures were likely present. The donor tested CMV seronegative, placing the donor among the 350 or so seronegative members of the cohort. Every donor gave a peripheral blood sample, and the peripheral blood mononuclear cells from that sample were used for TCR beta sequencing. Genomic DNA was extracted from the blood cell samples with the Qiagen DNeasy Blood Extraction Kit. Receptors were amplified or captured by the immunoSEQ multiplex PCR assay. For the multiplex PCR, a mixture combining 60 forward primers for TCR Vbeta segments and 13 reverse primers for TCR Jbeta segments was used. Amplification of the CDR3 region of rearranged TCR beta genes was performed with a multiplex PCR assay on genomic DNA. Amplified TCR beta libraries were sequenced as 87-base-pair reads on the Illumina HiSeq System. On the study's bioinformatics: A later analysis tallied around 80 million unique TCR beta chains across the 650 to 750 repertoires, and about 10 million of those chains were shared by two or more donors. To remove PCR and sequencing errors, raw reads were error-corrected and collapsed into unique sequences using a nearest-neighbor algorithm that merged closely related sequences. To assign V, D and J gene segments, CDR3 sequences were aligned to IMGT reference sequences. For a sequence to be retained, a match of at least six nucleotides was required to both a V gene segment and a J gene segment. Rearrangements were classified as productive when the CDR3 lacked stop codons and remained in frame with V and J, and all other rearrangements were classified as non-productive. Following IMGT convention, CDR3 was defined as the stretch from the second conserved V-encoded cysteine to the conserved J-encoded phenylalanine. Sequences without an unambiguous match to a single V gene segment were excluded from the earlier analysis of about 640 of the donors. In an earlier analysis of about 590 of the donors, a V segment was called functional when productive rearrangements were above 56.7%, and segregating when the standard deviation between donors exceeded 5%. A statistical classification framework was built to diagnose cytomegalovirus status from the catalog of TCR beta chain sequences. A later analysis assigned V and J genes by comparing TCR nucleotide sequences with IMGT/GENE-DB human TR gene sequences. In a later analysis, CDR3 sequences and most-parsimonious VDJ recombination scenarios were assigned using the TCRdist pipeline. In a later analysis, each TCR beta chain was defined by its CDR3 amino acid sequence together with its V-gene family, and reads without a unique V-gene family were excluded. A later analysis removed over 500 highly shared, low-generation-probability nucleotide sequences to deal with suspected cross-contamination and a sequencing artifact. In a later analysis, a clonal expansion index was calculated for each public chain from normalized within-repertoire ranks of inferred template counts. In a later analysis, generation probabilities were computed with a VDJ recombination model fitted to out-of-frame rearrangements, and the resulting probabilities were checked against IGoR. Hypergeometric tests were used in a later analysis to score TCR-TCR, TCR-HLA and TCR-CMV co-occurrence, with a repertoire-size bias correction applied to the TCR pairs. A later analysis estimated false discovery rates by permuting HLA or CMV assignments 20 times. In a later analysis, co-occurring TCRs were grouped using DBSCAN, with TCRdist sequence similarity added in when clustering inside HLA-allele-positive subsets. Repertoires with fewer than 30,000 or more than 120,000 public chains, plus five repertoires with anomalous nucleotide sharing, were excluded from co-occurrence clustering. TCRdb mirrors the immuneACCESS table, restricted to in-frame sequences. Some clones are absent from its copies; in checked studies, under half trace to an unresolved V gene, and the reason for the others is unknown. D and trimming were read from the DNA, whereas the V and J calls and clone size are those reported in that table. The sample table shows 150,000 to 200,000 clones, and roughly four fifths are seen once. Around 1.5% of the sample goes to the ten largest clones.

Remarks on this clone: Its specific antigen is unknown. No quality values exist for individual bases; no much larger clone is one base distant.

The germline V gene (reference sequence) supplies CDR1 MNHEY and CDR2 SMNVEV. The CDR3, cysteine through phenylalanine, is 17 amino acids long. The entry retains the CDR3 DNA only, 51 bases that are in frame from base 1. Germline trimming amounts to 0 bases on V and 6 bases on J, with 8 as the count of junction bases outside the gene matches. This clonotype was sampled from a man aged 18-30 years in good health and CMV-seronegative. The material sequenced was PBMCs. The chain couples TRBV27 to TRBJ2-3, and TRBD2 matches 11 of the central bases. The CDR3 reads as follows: CASSLSKVAGGLDTQYF. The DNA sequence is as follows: TGTGCCAGCAGTTTATCGAAGGTAGCGGGGGGGCTTGATACGCAGTATTTT.